This passage covers 22 T cell receptor beta chains from one sample sequenced in a study of CD8 T cells in Susac syndrome. The RNA input was 0.5 to 1 ug, and it was reverse transcribed with random hexamers. TCRdb processed the immunoSEQ multiplex PCR reads anew with MiXCR; each CDR3 protein has one entry. The profile shows fewer than 150,000 distinct CDR3 sequences, over 85% of them singletons. Sample: CD8+ T cells from PBMCs. The receptor set was obtained from a human donor in good health.

The chain uses TRBV15 and TRBJ1-4; TRBD1 is a possible D gene (5 bases). The CDR3 runs 15 residues. The germline gives CDR1 LNHNV, CDR2 YYDKDF (reference sequence). With 0 bases removed from V and 0 bases from J, the gap between germline ends came to 5 bases. CDR3 nucleotides: TGTGCCACCAGCAGAGACAGGGCAACTAATGAAAAACTGTTTTTT. Translating gives CATSRDRATNEKLFF.

The gene calls are TRBV20-1 and TRBJ2-1; 7 nucleotides match TRBD2. The CDR3 has 14 amino acids. Germline V gene data show CDR1 as DFQATT and CDR2 as SNEGSKA (reference sequence). Trimming took 1 base from V and 6 from J; bases not matched to a gene: 6. The CDR3 reads CSARVEGRVNEQFF. CDR3 DNA sequence: TGCAGTGCTAGAGTGGAAGGGAGGGTCAATGAGCAGTTCTTC.

The V call is TRBV29-1, the J call TRBJ1-2, with D hard to call. This CDR3 spans 14 amino acids. Trimming shortened V by 6 bases and J by 4 bases, and 18 bases separated the two germline ends. Germline V gene sequence: CDR1 SQVTM, CDR2 ANQGSEA. The CDR3: CSVYDGSNFYGYTF. The CDR3 DNA reads TGCAGCGTCTACGACGGCTCGAATTTCTATGGCTACACCTTC.

This rearrangement joins TRBV12-3 or TRBV12-4 to TRBJ2-2; TRBD2 matches 10 bases. Trimming took 4 bases from V and 4 from J; bases not matched to a gene: 3. CDR3 size: 15 residues. The CDR3 loop is CASSSTSGFTGELFF. CDR3 nucleotides: TGTGCCAGCAGTTCGACTAGCGGGTTCACCGGGGAGCTGTTTTTT.

This chain connects TRBV6-5 to TRBJ2-3, with a tentative D call TRBD1 (5 bases). There are 14 residues in the CDR3. Trimming removed 4 bases from V and 5 bases from J, with 13 bases in between. Germline V lookup: CDR1 MNHEY, CDR2 SVGAGI. CDR3 in DNA: TGTGCCAGCAGTTCACCAGGGCGAGGAGATACGCAGTATTTT. Its protein product is CASSSPGRGDTQYF.

V is TRBV27 and J is TRBJ2-5, with no clear D. The CDR3 sequence is 13 residues long. CDR1 and CDR2 from the germline V gene are MNHEY and SMNVEV (reference sequence). Trimming pared 6 bases from V and 6 bases from J, leaving 14 bases between. The DNA for the CDR3 is TGTGCCAGCAGCGGTTCAGGTGGCCAGACCCAGTACTTC. It codes for CASSGSGGQTQYF.

The chain combines TRBV4-3 with TRBJ1-1; tentatively, D is TRBD1 (6 bases). V was trimmed by 0 bases and J by 6 bases, leaving 17 bases between them. Germline-derived CDR1 and CDR2 are LGHNA and YSLEER. The CDR3 consists of 16 residues. The CDR3 sequence is CASSQDLSGVKPEAFF. The CDR3 nucleotides read TGCGCCAGCAGCCAAGATCTATCAGGGGTTAAACCTGAAGCTTTCTTT.

J is TRBJ2-1 and V is TRBV12-3 or TRBV12-4, with TRBD2 identical over 10 bases. CDR3 length: 13 amino acids. The junction had 2 bases not matched to a gene; V was cut back by 6 bases and J by 6 bases. The chain's CDR3 is CASRWTSGNEQFF. The CDR3 region has the DNA TGTGCCAGCAGGTGGACTAGCGGCAATGAGCAGTTCTTC.

The rearrangement joins TRBV7-9 to TRBJ2-5; 10 positions match TRBD2. This CDR3 contains 16 residues. V dropped 4 bases and J dropped 2; count of bases not matched to a gene: 7. In germline, CDR1 is SEHNR, CDR2 FQNEAQ (reference sequence). CDR3 sequence: CASSSRTSGLQETQYF. In nucleotides, the CDR3 is TGTGCCAGCAGCTCCAGGACTAGCGGTTTACAAGAGACCCAGTACTTC.

The V gene is TRBV20-1, the J gene TRBJ2-4, with 10 bases fitting TRBD2. The CDR3 has 13 residues. The ends lost 7 bases at V and 7 bases at J; junction bases unmatched: 7. Germline V CDR1 and CDR2: DFQATT, SNEGSKA (reference sequence). DNA of the CDR3: TGCAGTGTCGGGACTAGCGCCGGTAACATTCAGTACTTC. It yields the protein CSVGTSAGNIQYF.

The gene calls are TRBV20-1 and TRBJ2-7, with D perhaps TRBD1 (6 bases). The CDR3 spans 13 residues. Trimming pared 3 bases from V and 0 bases from J, leaving 9 bases between. The V gene's germline CDR1 is DFQATT and CDR2 SNEGSKA (reference sequence). CDR3 amino acids: CSARDSSSYEQYF. In nucleotides, the CDR3 is TGCAGTGCTAGGGACAGTAGCTCCTACGAGCAGTACTTC.

This chain connects TRBV7-9 to TRBJ2-5, with 10 bases identical to TRBD2. Germline trimming cut 4 bases from V and 5 bases from J; bases unmatched to any gene: 10. CDR3 size: 16 residues. In germline, CDR1 is SEHNR, CDR2 FQNEAQ (reference sequence). The CDR3 DNA sequence: TGTGCCAGCAGCTACGCGCTAGCGGGAGCGGGGGAGACCCAGTACTTC. It encodes CASSYALAGAGETQYF.

This chain uses TRBV30 with TRBJ2-3; 10 bases are shared with TRBD1. Germline-derived CDR1 and CDR2 are GTSNPN and SVGIG (reference sequence). The CDR3 has 13 residues. Written as DNA, the CDR3 is TGTGTTCGGAGGGACAGGGGAGCAGATACGCAGTATTTT. Protein sequence: CVRRDRGADTQYF.

This sequence joins TRBV20-1 and TRBJ1-2; D may be TRBD1 (5 bases). This CDR3 spans 16 amino acids. Germline-derived CDR1 and CDR2 are DFQATT and SNEGSKA (reference sequence). Trimming shortened V by 3 bases and J by 5 bases, and 22 bases separated the two germline ends. CDR3 nucleotide sequence: TGCAGTGCTAGGCGGTTAGGACAAGACCTTCCTTATGGCTACACCTTC. Residues: CSARRLGQDLPYGYTF.

The chain uses TRBV6-2 or TRBV6-3 and TRBJ2-7, with D maybe TRBD2 (6 bases). This CDR3 is built from 12 residues. V shed 4 bases and J shed 4 bases, with 8 bases lying between them. Germline V lookup: CDR1 MNHEY, CDR2 SVGEGT. The CDR3 DNA reads TGTGCCAGCAGTTTTGCGGGGTACGAGCAGTACTTC. Translating it yields CASSFAGYEQYF.

The V call is TRBV19, the J call TRBJ2-7; 10 bases are shared with TRBD1. Unmatched junction bases numbered 6, after V lost 5 bases and J lost 2 bases. CDR1 and CDR2 from the germline V gene are LNHDA and SQIVND (reference sequence). The CDR3 has 15 residues. The DNA for the CDR3 is TGTGCCAGTAGTCCCGGGACAGGGGAGGCCTACGAGCAGTACTTC. This sequence encodes CASSPGTGEAYEQYF. Variable domain in full (rest from reference TRBV19 and TRBJ2-7): DGGITQSPKYLFRKEGQNVTLSCEQNLNHDAMYWYRQDPGQGLRLIYYSQIVNDFQKGDIAEGYSVSREKKESFPLTVTSAQKNPTAFYLCASSPGTGEAYEQYFGPGTRLTVT.

The J gene is TRBJ1-1, the V gene TRBV29-1; D unclear. The CDR3 totals 12 residues. Deletions cut 2 bases from V and 2 bases from J, with 6 bases between. The germline V gene has CDR1 SQVTM and CDR2 ANQGSEA. CDR3: CSVELSNTEAFF. CDR3 nucleotide sequence: TGCAGCGTTGAACTGAGCAACACTGAAGCTTTCTTT.

This sequence joins TRBV11-2 and TRBJ2-5, with D perhaps TRBD1 (6 bases). This CDR3 is built from 14 residues. The germline gives CDR1 SGHAT, CDR2 FQNNGV. V was pared by 0 bases and J by 1 base, with 6 bases between. CDR3 region: CASSLDRGQETQYF. The CDR3 region has the DNA TGTGCCAGCAGCTTAGACAGGGGCCAAGAGACCCAGTACTTC.

This sequence joins TRBV28 and TRBJ2-7, with TRBD2 as a possible D gene (5 bases). Deletions cut 1 base from V and 2 bases from J, with 9 bases between. CDR3 size: 14 residues. CDR1 is MDHEN and CDR2 is SYDVKM in the germline V gene. The CDR3 DNA is TGTGCCAGCAGTTTATCACGGGGTACCTACGAGCAGTACTTC. Translating gives CASSLSRGTYEQYF.

The J gene is TRBJ2-1, the V gene TRBV2; 9 nucleotides agree with TRBD2. Germline V gene lookup returns CDR1 SNHLY and CDR2 FYNNEI. The CDR3 is 14 residues long. J gave up 6 bases and V 11 bases, and 11 bases lay outside the gene matches. CDR3 amino acids: CASQRLAGSNEQFF. The CDR3 coding sequence is TGTGCCTCACAGCGGCTAGCGGGAAGCAATGAGCAGTTCTTC.

The DNA of the CDR3 is TGTGCCATCTTCGGGGACCTAGCCACAGATACGCAGTATTTT. It encodes CAIFGDLATDTQYF. This sequence joins TRBV7-9 and TRBJ2-3; TRBD1 or TRBD2 may be the D gene (5 bases each). V lost 10 bases and J 2 bases, leaving 16 bases between the germline ends. Germline V lookup: CDR1 SEHNR, CDR2 FQNEAQ (reference sequence). The CDR3 runs to 14 residues.

The J gene is TRBJ1-1, the V gene TRBV7-2; D not certain. V lost 1 base and J lost 3, with 12 bases in between. The length of the CDR3 is 15 residues. Germline V CDR1 and CDR2: SGHTA, FQGNSA. CDR3 amino acids: CASSLGSLGDTEAFF. The CDR3 DNA reads TGTGCCAGCAGCTTAGGGTCACTGGGCGACACTGAAGCTTTCTTT.